The 29 T cell receptor beta chains listed next were all sequenced from one sample in a study of blood T cell repertoires in COVID-19. The data were produced by immunoSEQ multiplex PCR, yet TCRdb's version contains in-frame clones alone and is incomplete. Found here are 150,000 to 200,000 clones, roughly 80% of them singletons; the top ten hold about 13%. Sequenced sample: peripheral blood. Receptors originate from a man in his fifties or sixties who had recovered from COVID-19.

V gene TRBV10-3 combines with J gene TRBJ2-1; 9 bases fit TRBD1. CDR3 length: 17 residues. With 4 bases clipped from V and 3 bases from J, the junction kept 10 bases outside the gene matches. Germline V gene sequence: CDR1 ENHRY, CDR2 SYGVKD. The CDR3 loop reads CAISGGQGSTNYNEQFF. DNA for the CDR3: TGTGCCATCAGTGGTGGACAGGGGTCGACGAACTACAATGAGCAGTTCTTC.

A few counts support this clone. The J gene is TRBJ1-3, the V gene TRBV27, with D possibly being TRBD1 (5 bases). The germline gives CDR1 MNHEY, CDR2 SMNVEV (reference sequence). The CDR3 spans 14 residues. Trimming removed 2 bases from V and 3 bases from J, with 8 bases in between. The DNA of the CDR3 is TGTGCCAGCAGTTTAAGGGGTCGTGGAAACACCATATATTTT. Translation: CASSLRGRGNTIYF.

This rearrangement joins TRBV6-5 to TRBJ1-1, with D uncertain. The CDR3 is made up of 12 amino acids. V lost 7 bases, J lost 0 bases, and 6 bases lay in between. Germline values: CDR1 MNHEY, CDR2 SVGAGI. Written as DNA, the CDR3 is TGTGCCAGCATGCTAGTGAACACTGAAGCTTTCTTT. It specifies CASMLVNTEAFF.

This rearrangement joins TRBV19 to TRBJ2-6; D gene uncertain. CDR1 and CDR2 (germline): LNHDA, SQIVND (reference sequence). V gave up 4 bases and J gave up 0 bases, with 10 bases separating them. There are 16 residues in the CDR3. The CDR3 DNA sequence: TGTGCCAGTAGTACCCTAATCAACTCTGGGGCCAACGTCCTGACTTTC. As protein: CASSTLINSGANVLTF.

The chain is built from TRBV11-2 and TRBJ2-5, with D unresolved. Germline CDR1 SGHAT, CDR2 FQNNGV. Trimming cost V 2 bases and J 5 bases, with 6 bases left between them. This CDR3 has 12 residues. The CDR3 DNA reads TGTGCCAGCAGCTTATTCGGGGAGACCCAGTACTTC. Translated, it gives CASSLFGETQYF.

This chain uses TRBV18 with TRBJ1-5; 12 bases map to TRBD1. V shed 3 bases and J 11 bases; nucleotides not matched to a gene: 5. The length of the CDR3 is 14 residues. Germline CDR1 reads KGHSH; CDR2 reads LQKENI. The chain's CDR3 is CASSPGTGGEAQHF. The CDR3 DNA reads as TGTGCCAGCTCACCTGGGACAGGGGGCGAAGCCCAGCATTTT.

The chain employs TRBV6-5 and TRBJ1-1; 9 bases match TRBD1. CDR3 size: 14 residues. Germline CDR1 MNHEY, CDR2 SVGAGI. The J segment lost 10 bases and the V segment lost 0 bases, leaving 6 bases of the junction unmatched. The CDR3 region is CASSYSRTGVAAFF. CDR3 sequence (DNA): TGTGCCAGCAGTTACTCGAGGACAGGGGTTGCAGCTTTCTTT.

The CDR3: CASSSTTGTKETQYF. In nucleotides, the CDR3 is TGTGCCAGCAGCTCTACAACCGGGACAAAAGAGACCCAGTACTTC. The rearrangement links TRBV11-1 to TRBJ2-5, with D perhaps matching TRBD1 (6 bases). V gave up 4 bases and J gave up 3 bases, with 15 bases separating them. The CDR3 has 15 amino acids. Germline lookup yields CDR1 SGHAT and CDR2 FQDESV (reference sequence).

V and J are TRBV28 and TRBJ1-5; possible D gene TRBD1, 6 bases. Trimming took off 6 bases at V and 4 bases at J, with 13 bases between the two ends. The CDR3 consists of 14 residues. CDR1 MDHEN and CDR2 SYDVKM come from the germline V gene. This chain's CDR3 is CASRIGQTNQPQHF. DNA for the CDR3: TGTGCCAGCAGGATTGGACAGACAAATCAGCCCCAGCATTTT.

The chain is built from TRBV27 and TRBJ2-2, with TRBD2 matching over 13 bases. The V gene end was trimmed by 6 bases and the J gene end by 2 bases; junction bases not matched to a gene: 6. This CDR3 contains 17 residues. The germline V gene encodes CDR1 MNHEY and CDR2 SMNVEV (reference sequence). CDR3 bases: TGTGCCAGCAGCCCGGGACTAGCGGGAAGTAACACCGGGGAGCTGTTTTTT. Translated: CASSPGLAGSNTGELFF.

J is TRBJ2-1 and V is TRBV18, with D tentatively TRBD2 (5 bases). The CDR3 length is 12 residues. The germline CDR1 and CDR2 sequences are KGHSH and LQKENI. V was cut by 11 bases and J by 4 bases, with 12 bases left in between. CDR3 amino acids: CAGGFAYNEQFF. CDR3 DNA sequence: TGTGCCGGAGGTTTTGCTTACAATGAGCAGTTCTTC. The entire variable domain, with the rest obtained from reference TRBV18 and TRBJ2-1, is as follows: NAGVMQNPRHLVRRRGQEARLRCSPMKGHSHVYWYRQLPEEGLKFMVYLQKENIIDESGMPKERFSAEFPKEGPSILRIQQVVRGDSAAYFCAGGFAYNEQFFGPGTRLTVL.

V is TRBV29-1 and J is TRBJ2-3; 9 bases agree with TRBD2. V lost 3 bases to trimming and J lost 5 bases; unmatched junction nucleotides: 15. The CDR3 extends over 17 amino acids. Germline loops: CDR1 SQVTM, CDR2 ANQGSEA. As DNA, the CDR3 is TGCAGCGTTGAGGGGGGCGAGGCTAGCGGGAATCTAGATACGCAGTATTTT. It yields the protein CSVEGGEASGNLDTQYF.

This chain links TRBV5-4 with TRBJ2-1; D is unresolved. Germline CDR1 is SGHNT and CDR2 is YYREEE (reference sequence). The CDR3 extends over 14 amino acids. V was shortened by 0 bases and J by 5 bases, with 9 bases between the two germline ends. The CDR3 sequence is CASSLARRHNEQFF. DNA of the CDR3: TGTGCCAGCAGCTTGGCTAGAAGACACAATGAGCAGTTCTTC.

The chain joins TRBV4-1 to TRBJ2-1; 14 nucleotides agree with TRBD2. V dropped 4 bases and J dropped 7; count of bases not matched to a gene: 3. The CDR3 loop spans 15 amino acids. Germline CDR1 reads MGHRA; CDR2 reads YSYEKL. The CDR3 region is CASSLGLAGANEQFF. DNA for the CDR3: TGCGCCAGCAGCCTGGGACTAGCGGGAGCAAATGAGCAGTTCTTC.

The CDR3 nucleotides are TGTGCCAGCAGTTTTGACAGGGGGCACGAGCAGTACTTC. Its protein product is CASSFDRGHEQYF. The rearrangement uses TRBV12-3 or TRBV12-4 and TRBJ2-7; 10 bases fit TRBD1. With 3 bases clipped from V and 5 bases from J, the junction kept 1 base outside the gene matches. The CDR3 contains 13 residues.

This clone was recorded once. The V gene is TRBV4-2, the J gene TRBJ2-1, with D unclear. The germline CDR1 and CDR2 sequences are LGHNA and YNFKEQ. Trimming took off 0 bases at V and 10 bases at J, with 10 bases between the two ends. The CDR3 runs 13 residues. The CDR3 reads CASSQDIRSEQFF. CDR3 coding DNA: TGTGCCAGCAGCCAAGATATAAGGAGCGAGCAGTTCTTC.

This clone was seen a few times. The rearrangement uses TRBV5-1 and TRBJ2-1, with D hard to call. V shed 0 bases and J shed 7 bases, with 8 bases lying between them. Per the germline V gene, CDR1 is SGHRS and CDR2 is YFSETQ. This CDR3 spans 13 amino acids. The DNA of the CDR3 is TGCGCCAGCAGCTTGGACCGCCTAAATGAGCAGTTCTTC. Its protein is CASSLDRLNEQFF.

This clone qualifies as medium-sized (0.01 to 0.1%). The V gene is TRBV27, the J gene TRBJ2-7; D might be TRBD2 (6 bases). The CDR3 runs to 14 residues. The V end lost 3 bases, the J end lost 4 bases, and 13 bases lay between the germline ends. Germline CDR1 is MNHEY and CDR2 is SMNVEV (reference sequence). CDR3 nucleotide sequence: TGTGCCAGCAGTTTGACGGGAGTTGCGTACGAGCAGTACTTC. Protein product: CASSLTGVAYEQYF.

The gene calls are TRBV6-5 and TRBJ1-1; maybe TRBD1 (6 bases). Germline CDR1 and CDR2: MNHEY and SVGAGI. Trimming removed 8 bases from V and 1 base from J, with 14 bases in between. The CDR3 is 14 amino acids. For the CDR3, the DNA is TGTGCCAGCCTCGAGGGGGGGGCGAACACTGAAGCTTTCTTT. This translates into CASLEGGANTEAFF.

This chain joins TRBV4-3 and TRBJ2-1; D might be TRBD1 (6 bases). This CDR3 region has 15 residues. Trimming took 3 bases from V and 6 from J, leaving 15 bases between them. Per the germline V gene, CDR1 is LGHNA and CDR2 is YSLEER. The CDR3 sequence: CASSHRDTRRNEQFF. The DNA of the CDR3 is TGCGCCAGCAGCCACCGGGACACCCGGCGCAATGAGCAGTTCTTC.

V and J are TRBV19 and TRBJ1-4, with 9 positions matching TRBD1. J was trimmed by 4 bases and V by 6 bases; bases with no gene match: 3. Germline assignment: CDR1 LNHDA and CDR2 SQIVND (reference sequence). The CDR3 loop spans 14 amino acids. This CDR3 is CASRRGQGNEKLFF. DNA for the CDR3: TGTGCCAGTAGAAGGGGACAGGGTAATGAAAAACTGTTTTTT.

In its sample, this clone was seen a few times. The genes are TRBV12-3 or TRBV12-4 and TRBJ2-7; D not certain. This CDR3 has 13 amino acids. Trimming took off 0 bases at V and 6 bases at J, with 9 bases between the two ends. The CDR3 is CASSLAIRAEQYF. In nucleotides, the CDR3 is TGTGCCAGCAGTTTAGCGATAAGAGCCGAGCAGTACTTC.

The chain uses TRBV18 and TRBJ2-5; 8 nucleotides line up with TRBD1. V shed 2 bases, J shed 9 bases, and the junction held 14 bases outside the gene matches. CDR1 and CDR2 from the germline V gene are KGHSH and LQKENI. The CDR3 extends over 16 amino acids. DNA for the CDR3: TGTGCCAGCTCACCAAGTATCGGCTGGGACAGGCCGGCCCAGTACTTC. This codes for CASSPSIGWDRPAQYF.

This clone has more than one count but fewer than ten. The chain carries TRBV6-2 or TRBV6-3 and TRBJ2-1; D is perhaps TRBD1 (5 bases). The V gene lost 0 bases and the J gene lost 6 bases, with 15 bases spanning the gap. The CDR3 extends over 16 amino acids. Germline-derived CDR1 and CDR2 are MNHEY and SVGEGT. The CDR3, as DNA: TGTGCCAGCAGTTACTCGCCCACAGGCTGGAGCAATGAGCAGTTCTTC. Translated, it gives CASSYSPTGWSNEQFF.

CDR3 sequence (DNA): TGCGCCAGCAGCCAATTAAGAGGGGGCCGAGAGACCCAGTACTTC. This sequence encodes CASSQLRGGRETQYF. The chain couples TRBV4-1 to TRBJ2-5; 7 bases map to TRBD1. From germline, CDR1 is MGHRA and CDR2 YSYEKL. This CDR3 spans 15 amino acids. The V and J ends lost 2 bases and 4 bases, in that order; junction bases with no gene match: 7.

Only one count was recorded for this clone. The chain couples TRBV5-6 to TRBJ1-5; 8 bases match TRBD1. The germline CDR1 and CDR2 sequences are SGHDT and YYEEEE. There are 15 residues in the CDR3. After removal of 4 bases from V and 3 bases from J, the junction contained 6 bases not matched to a gene. The CDR3 sequence is CASSQGAGNNQPQHF. The CDR3, as DNA: TGTGCCAGCAGCCAGGGGGCGGGAAACAATCAGCCCCAGCATTTT.

This sequence joins TRBV6-2 or TRBV6-3 and TRBJ1-5; no firm D call. Germline CDR1 reads MNHEY; CDR2 reads SVGEGT. V shed 4 bases and J shed 4 bases, with 14 bases lying between them. CDR3 length: 15 amino acids. This CDR3 reads CASSSGGRGNQPQHF. The CDR3 DNA follows: TGTGCCAGCAGTTCGGGTGGACGGGGTAATCAGCCCCAGCATTTT.

This clone has a single count. CDR3 in amino acids: CASSDGSSYNEQFF. The CDR3 nucleotides read TGTGCCAGCAGTGACGGGAGCTCCTACAATGAGCAGTTCTTC. The chain employs TRBV2 and TRBJ2-1, with D possibly being TRBD2 (6 bases). The germline CDR1 and CDR2 sequences are SNHLY and FYNNEI. V dropped 3 bases and J dropped 0 bases, with 6 bases sitting between them. The CDR3 runs to 14 residues.

The CDR3 nucleotides read TGTGCCAGCAGTTTAAGATCCGTCGGGACCTACGAGCAGTACTTC. It specifies CASSLRSVGTYEQYF. The rearrangement uses TRBV28 and TRBJ2-7; possible D gene TRBD2, 5 bases. The CDR3 is made up of 15 amino acids. Trimming took off 2 bases at V and 2 bases at J, with 13 bases between the two ends. Germline V gene sequence: CDR1 MDHEN, CDR2 SYDVKM.